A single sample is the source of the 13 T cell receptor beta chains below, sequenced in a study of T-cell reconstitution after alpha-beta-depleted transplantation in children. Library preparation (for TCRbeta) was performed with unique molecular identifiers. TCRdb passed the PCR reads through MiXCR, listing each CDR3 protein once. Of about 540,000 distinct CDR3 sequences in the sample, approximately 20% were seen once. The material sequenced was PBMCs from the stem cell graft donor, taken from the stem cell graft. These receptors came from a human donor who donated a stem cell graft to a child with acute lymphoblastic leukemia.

CDR3 bases: TGCGCCAGCAGCTTGGCCCGCTTTAAGAACGAGCAGTACTTC. As protein: CASSLARFKNEQYF. This chain connects TRBV5-1 to TRBJ2-7; D is uncertain. CDR3 length: 14 amino acids. Trimming removed 0 bases from V and 5 bases from J, with 12 bases in between. CDR1 SGHRS and CDR2 YFSETQ come from the germline V gene.

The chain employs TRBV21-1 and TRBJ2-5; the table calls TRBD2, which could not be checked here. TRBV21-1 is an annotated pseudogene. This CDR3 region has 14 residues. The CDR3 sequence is CASSKSREKKTQYF. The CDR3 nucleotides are TGTGCCAGCAGCAAAAGCAGGGAGAAGAAGACCCAGTACTTC.

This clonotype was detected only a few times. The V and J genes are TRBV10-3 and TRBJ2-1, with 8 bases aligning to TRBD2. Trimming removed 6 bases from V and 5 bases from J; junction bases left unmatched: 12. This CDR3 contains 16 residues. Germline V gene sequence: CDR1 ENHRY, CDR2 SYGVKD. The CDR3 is CAIRTSAGVLNNEQFF. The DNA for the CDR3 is TGTGCCATCAGGACCTCAGCGGGAGTCCTGAACAATGAGCAGTTCTTC.

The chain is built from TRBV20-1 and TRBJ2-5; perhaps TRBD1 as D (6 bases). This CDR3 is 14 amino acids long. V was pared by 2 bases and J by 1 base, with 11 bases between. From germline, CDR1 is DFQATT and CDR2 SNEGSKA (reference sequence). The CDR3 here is CSARNREPQETQYF. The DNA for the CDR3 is TGCAGTGCTAGAAACAGGGAACCCCAAGAGACCCAGTACTTC.

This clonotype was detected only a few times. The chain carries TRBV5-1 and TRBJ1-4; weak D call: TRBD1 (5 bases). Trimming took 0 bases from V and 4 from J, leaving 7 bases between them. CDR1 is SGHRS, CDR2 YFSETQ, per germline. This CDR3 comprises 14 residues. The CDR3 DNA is TGCGCCAGCAGCTTGGGACAGAATAATGAAAAACTGTTTTTT. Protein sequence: CASSLGQNNEKLFF.

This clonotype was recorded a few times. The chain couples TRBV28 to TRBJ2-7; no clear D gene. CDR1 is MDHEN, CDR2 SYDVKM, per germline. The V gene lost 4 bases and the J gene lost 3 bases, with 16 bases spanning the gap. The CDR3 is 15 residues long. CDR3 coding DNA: TGTGCCAGCAGTTCCATGAGTCTAGTCCTCTACGAGCAGTACTTC. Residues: CASSSMSLVLYEQYF.

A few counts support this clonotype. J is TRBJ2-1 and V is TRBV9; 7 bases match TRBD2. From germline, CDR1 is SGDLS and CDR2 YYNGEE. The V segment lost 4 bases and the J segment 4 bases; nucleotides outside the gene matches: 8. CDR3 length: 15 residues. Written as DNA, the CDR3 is TGTGCCAGCAGCCCATCGGGACTAACGTACAATGAGCAGTTCTTC. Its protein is CASSPSGLTYNEQFF.

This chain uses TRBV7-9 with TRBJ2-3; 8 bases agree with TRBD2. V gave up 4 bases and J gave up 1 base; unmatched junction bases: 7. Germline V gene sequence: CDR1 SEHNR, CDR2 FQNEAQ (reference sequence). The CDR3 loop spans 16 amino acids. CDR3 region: CASSSAPGLGTDTQYF. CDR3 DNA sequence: TGTGCCAGCAGCTCCGCGCCGGGACTAGGCACAGATACGCAGTATTTT.

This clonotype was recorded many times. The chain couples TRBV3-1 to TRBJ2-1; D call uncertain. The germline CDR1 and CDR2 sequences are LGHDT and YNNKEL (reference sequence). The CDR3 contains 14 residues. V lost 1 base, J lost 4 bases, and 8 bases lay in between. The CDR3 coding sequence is TGTGCCAGCAGCCAAGGGAGCCAATACAATGAGCAGTTCTTC. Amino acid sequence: CASSQGSQYNEQFF.

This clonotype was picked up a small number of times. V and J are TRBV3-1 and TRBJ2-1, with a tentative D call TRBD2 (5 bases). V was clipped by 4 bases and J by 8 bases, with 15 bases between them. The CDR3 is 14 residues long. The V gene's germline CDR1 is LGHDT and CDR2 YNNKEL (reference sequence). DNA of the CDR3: TGTGCCAGCAGCCCCGGACCCTGGGGAGATGAGCAGTTCTTC. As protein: CASSPGPWGDEQFF.

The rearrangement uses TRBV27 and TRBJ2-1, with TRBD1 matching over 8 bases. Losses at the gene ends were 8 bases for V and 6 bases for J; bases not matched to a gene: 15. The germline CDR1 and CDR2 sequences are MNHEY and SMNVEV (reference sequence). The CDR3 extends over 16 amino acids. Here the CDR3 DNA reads TGTGCCAGCGATAATCGACAGGGGAGGATTGTCAATGAGCAGTTCTTC. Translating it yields CASDNRQGRIVNEQFF.

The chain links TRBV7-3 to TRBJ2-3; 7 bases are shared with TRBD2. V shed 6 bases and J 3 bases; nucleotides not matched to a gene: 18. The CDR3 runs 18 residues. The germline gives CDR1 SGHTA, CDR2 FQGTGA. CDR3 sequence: CASSILAGESRPTDTQYF. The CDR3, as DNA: TGTGCCAGCAGTATCCTGGCGGGAGAGTCTCGCCCGACAGATACGCAGTATTTT.

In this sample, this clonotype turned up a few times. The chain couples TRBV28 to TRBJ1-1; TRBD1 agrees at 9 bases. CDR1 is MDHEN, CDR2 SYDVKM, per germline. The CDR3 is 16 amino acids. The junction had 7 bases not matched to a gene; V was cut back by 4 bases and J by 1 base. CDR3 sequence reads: CASSYPGTGKNTEAFF. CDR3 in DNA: TGTGCCAGCAGTTACCCCGGGACAGGGAAGAACACTGAAGCTTTCTTT.